These 6 T cell receptor beta chains came from one sample sequenced in a study of shared clonotypes between healthy human individuals. TCRdb's copy holds only in-frame clones and misses some; the assay was immunoSEQ multiplex PCR. The profile shows about half a million clones, about 84% of them singletons. The sample consisted of PBMCs. These receptors were taken from a woman between 40 and 55 years old in good health. Some clones in this sample may be carry-over from other donors' samples.

V and J are TRBV7-3 and TRBJ2-7, with TRBD2 matching 8 bases. The length of the CDR3 is 16 residues. The germline gives CDR1 SGHTA, CDR2 FQGTGA. V dropped 2 bases and J dropped 3; count of bases not matched to a gene: 9. For the CDR3, the DNA is TGTGCCAGCAGCTTATTGTTGACAAGCGGGAGCTACGAGCAGTACTTC. Translating gives CASSLLLTSGSYEQYF.

This clone was found once. The likely explanation is a read error, given a far larger clone one base away. The chain couples TRBV2 to TRBJ2-3; 7 bases fit TRBD1. The germline V gene has CDR1 SNHLY and CDR2 FYNNEI. Trimming at V came to 6 bases and at J to 7 bases, leaving 7 bases not matched to a gene. The CDR3 has 13 amino acids. CDR3 amino acids: CASRQGLVNTQYF. The CDR3 DNA sequence: TGTGCCAGCAGACAGGGGCTGGTGAATACGCAGTATTTT.

V usage is TRBV29-1 and J usage is TRBJ1-4; the D gene is possibly TRBD1 (6 bases). V was shortened by 5 bases and J by 3 bases, with 13 bases between the two germline ends. This CDR3 region has 14 residues. Germline V lookup: CDR1 SQVTM, CDR2 ANQGSEA. CDR3 bases: TGCAGCGTTCGAGGGGGGCGGGCTAATGAAAAACTGTTTTTT. Its protein product is CSVRGGRANEKLFF.

Details on this clone: A far larger clone is one base from this, pointing to a likely read error. This same CDR3 is encoded by further DNA sequences in the sample. The J gene is TRBJ2-1, the V gene TRBV11-2; 11 bases match TRBD2. The germline CDR1 and CDR2 sequences are SGHAT and FQNNGV. This CDR3 is 14 amino acids long. Here the CDR3 reads CASRKTSGINEQFF. The CDR3 region has the DNA TGTGCTAGCAGAAAGACTAGCGGGATAAATGAGCAGTTCTTC.

The CDR3 DNA reads as TGTGCCAGCAGTGGCACTCTAACACGACACCTTAACACTGAAGCTTTCTTT. Translation gives CASSGTLTRHLNTEAFF. This chain links TRBV6-4 with TRBJ1-1; D gene uncertain. The CDR3 runs 17 residues. The ends were cut back, 4 bases at V and 2 bases at J, with 20 bases in the middle. The germline V gene has CDR1 MRHNA and CDR2 SNTAGT.

This chain links TRBV30 with TRBJ2-6, with a tentative D call TRBD1 (5 bases). The CDR3 extends over 14 amino acids. Germline V gene lookup returns CDR1 GTSNPN and CDR2 SVGIG (reference sequence). CDR3 coding DNA: TGTGGCGGACACGCGACCTCTGGGGCCAACGTCCTGACTTTC. It specifies CGGHATSGANVLTF.